This T cell receptor beta chain was retrieved from a study of long-term antiretroviral therapy in people with HIV. Across the whole study: The 2015 recommendation for immediate ART came about a decade after the earliest samples. Study-wide findings and caveats: Investigators report no available data on ART adherence, viral resistance or therapy changes. ART preceded a rise in diversity that nonetheless stayed lower than in transplant donor controls.

The CDR3 loop spans 18 amino acids. V shed 3 bases and J 5 bases; nucleotides not matched to a gene: 16. Germline assignment: CDR1 LNHNV and CDR2 YYDKDF (reference sequence). All participants with HIV were treated in the United States. With regard to this clone: What it recognizes is unknown.

With survey level as its setting, the immunoSEQ assay was v3.0. Using immunoSEQ multiplex PCR, the repertoire was profiled, and TCRdb retains in-frame clones only, with some absent. The sample lists over 30,000 clones; around 85% were seen once. The sample consisted of unsorted PBMCs, taken 1.2 years after starting antiretroviral therapy. The source of this sequence is a woman between 50 and 59 years old with HIV. The chain carries TRBV15 and TRBJ2-7, with 10 positions matching TRBD1. The DNA of the CDR3 is TGTGCCACCAGCAGGTTTGCGACCTTCCGGGACAGGGGTGACGAGCAGTACTTC. Its protein is CATSRFATFRDRGDEQYF.